These 8 T cell receptor beta chains were all obtained from the same sample, sequenced in a study of regulatory T cells in long-lasting Graves disease. Time point reported: newly diagnosed GD, antithyroid drugs for less than 3 months. RNA isolated from PBMCs was used to make the TCR library. To make TCR beta libraries, researchers used iRepertoire HTBI primers and Arm-PCR of CDR3 regions. TCRdb re-called the multiplex PCR reads with MiXCR, one entry per CDR3 protein. The table includes about 200,000 distinct CDR3 sequences, around 16% detected once. This specimen consisted of peripheral blood mononuclear cells (PBMCs), obtained at new diagnosis, from a patient treated with antithyroid drugs. The receptors were gathered from a female donor with Graves disease.

This clonotype was observed many times. V is TRBV27 and J is TRBJ2-6, with D hard to call. This CDR3 contains 14 residues. Germline V gene lookup returns CDR1 MNHEY and CDR2 SMNVEV (reference sequence). V was cut by 1 base and J by 0 bases, with 1 base left in between. The CDR3 DNA reads as TGTGCCAGCAGTTTATTCTCTGGGGCCAACGTCCTGACTTTC. Protein product: CASSLFSGANVLTF. Full variable domain (rest looked up from reference TRBV27 and TRBJ2-6): EAQVTQNPRYLITVTGKKLTVTCSQNMNHEYMSWYRQDPGLGLRQIYYSMNVEVTDKGDVPEGYKVSRKEKRNFPLILESPSPNQTSLYFCASSLFSGANVLTFGAGSRLTVL.

This clonotype was counted at least ten times. The chain joins TRBV27 to TRBJ1-1; D unresolved. Germline assignment: CDR1 MNHEY and CDR2 SMNVEV (reference sequence). The CDR3 extends over 15 amino acids. V shed 3 bases and J shed 1 base, with 12 bases lying between them. This chain's CDR3 is CASSFNPGTNTEAFF. The CDR3 nucleotides are TGTGCCAGCAGTTTTAATCCGGGAACGAACACTGAAGCTTTCTTT.

This clonotype came up many times. V usage is TRBV7-2 and J usage is TRBJ2-1, with a possible D match to TRBD2 (5 bases). Trimming removed 0 bases from V and 6 bases from J, with 18 bases in between. Germline lookup yields CDR1 SGHTA and CDR2 FQGNSA. The CDR3 extends over 17 amino acids. CDR3 loop: CASSLAIPYGIGNEQFF. CDR3 nucleotides: TGTGCCAGCAGCTTAGCGATTCCCTACGGGATCGGCAATGAGCAGTTCTTC.

This clonotype was counted many times. The chain is built from TRBV6-2 or TRBV6-3 and TRBJ2-1; D remains ambiguous. Trimming removed 0 bases at V and 9 bases at J, with 12 bases between. From germline, CDR1 is MNHEY and CDR2 SVGEGT. This CDR3 has 14 amino acids. Here the CDR3 reads CASSYSFTPAEQFF. DNA of the CDR3: TGTGCCAGCAGTTACTCGTTTACACCGGCTGAGCAGTTCTTC.

This clonotype came up many times. This rearrangement joins TRBV15 to TRBJ2-7, with D possibly being TRBD2 (6 bases). The V gene's germline CDR1 is LNHNV and CDR2 YYDKDF (reference sequence). V lost 0 bases and J lost 7, with 7 bases in between. The CDR3 is 12 residues long. CDR3 protein: CATSRDRGEQYF. In DNA, the CDR3 is TGTGCCACCAGCAGAGATCGGGGGGAGCAGTACTTC.

This clonotype was recorded at least ten times. V is TRBV25-1 and J is TRBJ2-1, with D possibly being TRBD1 (6 bases). Looked up from germline, CDR1 is MGHDK and CDR2 is SYGVNS. Between the trimmed V and J ends, which lost 5 bases and 8 bases, there was a span of 13 bases. The CDR3 totals 13 residues. The CDR3 region is CASSIRQADEQFF. The CDR3 DNA sequence: TGTGCCAGCAGTATACGACAGGCGGATGAGCAGTTCTTC. The whole variable domain, filled in from reference TRBV25-1 and TRBJ2-1, reads EADIYQTPRYLVIGTGKKITLECSQTMGHDKMYWYQQDPGMELHLIHYSYGVNSTEKGDLSSESTVSRIRTEHFPLTLESARPSHTSQYLCASSIRQADEQFFGPGTRLTVL.

This clonotype was picked up many times. The rearrangement joins TRBV9 to TRBJ2-5; D is ambiguous. The CDR3 runs 13 residues. Per the germline V gene, CDR1 is SGDLS and CDR2 is YYNGEE. Between the trimmed V and J ends, which lost 4 bases and 4 bases, there was a span of 11 bases. CDR3 region: CASSTRLLETQYF. CDR3 in DNA: TGTGCCAGCAGCACAAGACTGCTAGAGACCCAGTACTTC.

The V call is TRBV13, the J call TRBJ1-3, with D perhaps matching TRBD1 (6 bases). Germline V lookup: CDR1 PRHDT, CDR2 FYEKMQ (reference sequence). CDR3 length: 14 amino acids. Trimming stripped 4 bases from V and 4 bases from J, with 11 bases between. The CDR3 sequence is CASSSSGQGNTIYF. The CDR3 nucleotides are TGTGCCAGCAGCTCCTCTGGACAGGGAAACACCATATATTTT.